Each of the 4 T cell receptor beta chains below was sequenced from the same sample in a study of tumor-infiltrating lymphocytes in primary liver carcinoma. Joint extraction of RNA and DNA used roughly 18-34 mg of bulk tissue that was unsorted. The researchers produced TCR beta cDNA from around 0.5 ug total RNA with a constant-region primer. Libraries covering TCR beta were generated through three nested multiplex PCR rounds (using a slightly modified ARM-PCR). TRBV1-TRBV30 forward primers paired with a C-beta reverse primer drove the first two PCR rounds, roughly 10 cycles each. TCRdb re-called the multiplex PCR reads with MiXCR, one entry per CDR3 protein. The table has about 37,000 distinct CDR3 sequences, more than 60% seen once; the top ten hold 35% to 40%. The sample comprised tumor-adjacent normal liver tissue. Receptor source: a man in his forties or fifties with primary liver carcinoma and hepatitis B virus infection.

Points on this clonotype: At one end the junction does not follow the germline gene, possibly because of a read error. This CDR3 is CANSSQGGETRYF. The CDR3 DNA is TGTGCCAACAGTTCGCAGGGAGGAGAGACCCGGTACTTC. This chain links TRBV6-1 with TRBJ2-5; D is perhaps TRBD2 (6 bases). Germline V gene data show CDR1 as MNHNS and CDR2 as SASEGT. This CDR3 comprises 13 residues.

A note on this clonotype: At one end the junction does not follow the germline gene, possibly because of a read error. The rearrangement joins TRBV10-2 to TRBJ2-5; D call uncertain. This CDR3 is built from 12 residues. Germline V CDR1 and CDR2: WSHSY, SAAADI. CDR3 in amino acids: CASSHSHETQYF. The CDR3 coding sequence is TGCGCCAGCAGTCACAGCCATGAGACCCAGTACTTT.

Notes on this clonotype: Given the absence of the conserved phenylalanine or tryptophan at the CDR3 end, a read error is likely. The rearrangement links TRBV5-5 to TRBJ2-7; no clear D gene. The CDR3 has 13 amino acids. CDR1 is SGHKS and CDR2 is YYEKEE in the germline V gene (reference sequence). This chain's CDR3 is CASSLWSSYGQYY. The DNA for the CDR3 is TGTGCCAGCAGCTTGTGGAGCTCCTACGGGCAGTACTAC.

V usage is TRBV5-1 and J usage is TRBJ1-2; D uncertain. Trimming took off 5 bases at V and 7 bases at J, with 15 bases between the two ends. The CDR3 totals 13 residues. Germline V gene sequence: CDR1 SGHRS, CDR2 YFSETQ. CDR3 bases: TGCGCCAGCAGTTCGCTGTCGGACTGTGGCTACACCTTC. This encodes CASSSLSDCGYTF.